This T cell receptor beta chain came from a study of blood T cell repertoires in COVID-19. Whole-study context: The samples span acute and convalescent COVID-19 from the United States, Italy and Spain. Sample material is recorded as cDNA or gDNA derived from T cells, B-cell-depleted T cells, or PBMCs.

How the authors handled the data: Scientists estimated how many nucleated cells there were by amplifying reference gene primers. The method was immunoSEQ multiplex PCR; TCRdb's version includes in-frame clones alone and lacks a portion of them. The V and J calls and the clone size are those of that table, but D and trimming were determined from the DNA. The table records 200,000 to 300,000 clones, roughly nine tenths of them present only once. This CDR3 contains 14 residues. Trimming removed 1 base from V and 5 bases from J, with 10 bases in between. Germline V gene lookup returns CDR1 LNHDA and CDR2 SQIVND (reference sequence).

This chain links TRBV19 with TRBJ2-3; possibly TRBD2 for D (6 bases). Material: peripheral blood. This receptor was obtained from a man in his 60s with acute or convalescent COVID-19. As DNA, the CDR3 is TGTGCCAGTAGTATAGGAGGAGGGGAAGATACGCAGTATTTT. The encoded protein is CASSIGGGEDTQYF. The complete variable domain, with remaining parts taken from reference TRBV19 and TRBJ2-3, reads DGGITQSPKYLFRKEGQNVTLSCEQNLNHDAMYWYRQDPGQGLRLIYYSQIVNDFQKGDIAEGYSVSREKKESFPLTVTSAQKNPTAFYLCASSIGGGEDTQYFGPGTRLTVL.